Following are 14 T cell receptor beta chains from one sample sequenced in a study of blood T cell repertoires in COVID-19. Profiled with immunoSEQ multiplex PCR; TCRdb holds only in-frame clones, not every one. Here the sample spans under 200,000 clones, 85% being singletons. Material: peripheral blood. The receptor set was obtained from an older woman with COVID-19, enrolled during active disease.

In this sample, this clone turned up a few times. This chain uses TRBV5-1 with TRBJ2-7; 11 bases align to TRBD2. The germline V gene encodes CDR1 SGHRS and CDR2 YFSETQ. CDR3 size: 17 residues. After removal of 2 bases from V and 2 bases from J, the junction contained 9 bases not matched to a gene. CDR3 in DNA: TGCGCCAGCAGCTTCACCACTAGCGGGAGTCAAGCCTACGAGCAGTACTTC. It codes for CASSFTTSGSQAYEQYF.

This clone was counted once. V and J are TRBV24-1 and TRBJ1-2; D not resolved. V was cut by 7 bases and J by 2 bases, with 10 bases left in between. This CDR3 is 13 amino acids long. Per germline, CDR1 KGHDR and CDR2 SFDVKD. The CDR3 sequence: CATRPAANYGYTF. In nucleotides, the CDR3 is TGTGCCACCAGGCCGGCAGCGAACTATGGCTACACCTTC.

The chain carries TRBV6-2 or TRBV6-3 and TRBJ2-1, with TRBD2 matching 10 bases. CDR1 and CDR2 (germline): MNHEY, SVGEGT. The V gene end was trimmed by 0 bases and the J gene end by 9 bases; junction bases not matched to a gene: 8. This CDR3 spans 16 amino acids. DNA of the CDR3: TGTGCCAGCAGTTACTCAAGCGGGGGGGCCGGAGGTGAGCAGTTCTTC. Its translation is CASSYSSGGAGGEQFF.

The rearrangement uses TRBV19 and TRBJ1-1, with 9 bases aligning to TRBD1. Germline V gene lookup returns CDR1 LNHDA and CDR2 SQIVND (reference sequence). J lost 6 bases, V lost 1 base, and 12 bases had no gene match. The CDR3 is made up of 17 amino acids. In nucleotides, the CDR3 is TGTGCCAGTAGTATAGGTAGGGGACAGGGAGCCAGGGCTGAAGCTTTCTTT. This codes for CASSIGRGQGARAEAFF.

The J gene is TRBJ2-5, the V gene TRBV7-2; possibly TRBD1 for D (5 bases). The CDR3 totals 14 residues. Trimming left V 1 base short and J 4 bases short, with 10 bases between. Germline V gene sequence: CDR1 SGHTA, CDR2 FQGNSA. The CDR3 here is CASSLDRGLETQYF. CDR3 nucleotide sequence: TGTGCCAGCAGCTTAGATAGGGGTTTAGAGACCCAGTACTTC.

Only one count was recorded for this clone. This sequence joins TRBV5-1 and TRBJ1-6; D is unresolved. V lost 0 bases and J lost 0, with 10 bases in between. The germline gives CDR1 SGHRS, CDR2 YFSETQ. The CDR3 has 17 amino acids. CDR3: CASSLAGSSSYNSPLHF. As DNA, the CDR3 is TGCGCCAGCAGCTTGGCCGGGTCCAGCTCCTATAATTCACCCCTCCACTTT.

The V call is TRBV5-6, the J call TRBJ1-2; the D is unclear. Germline loops: CDR1 SGHDT, CDR2 YYEEEE. This CDR3 spans 14 amino acids. The V and J ends lost 0 bases and 4 bases respectively, with 10 bases between them. CDR3 DNA sequence: TGTGCCAGCAGCTTGGACCCCAGCGGCTATGGCTACACCTTC. Residues: CASSLDPSGYGYTF.

The rearrangement links TRBV2 to TRBJ1-5, with D perhaps matching TRBD1 (5 bases). The germline CDR1 and CDR2 sequences are SNHLY and FYNNEI. This CDR3 has 15 amino acids. The germline V and J ends were trimmed by 4 bases and 0 bases, with 10 bases remaining between them. The CDR3 reads CASSGRGSSNQPQHF. The CDR3 DNA sequence: TGTGCCAGCAGTGGTAGGGGATCTAGCAATCAGCCCCAGCATTTT.

This clone was recorded only once. The CDR3 protein is CASTGKGLRNEQFF. CDR3 coding DNA: TGTGCCAGCACCGGCAAGGGGCTCAGGAATGAGCAGTTCTTC. The chain links TRBV27 to TRBJ2-1, with D maybe TRBD1 (5 bases). Germline lookup yields CDR1 MNHEY and CDR2 SMNVEV (reference sequence). This CDR3 has 14 residues. V gave up 7 bases and J gave up 7 bases, with 17 bases separating them.

The genes are TRBV12-5 and TRBJ2-5, with D unclear. This CDR3 comprises 11 residues. Trimming removed 6 bases at V and 4 bases at J, with 6 bases between. Germline V gene lookup returns CDR1 LGHNT and CDR2 FRNRAP. In nucleotides, the CDR3 is TGTGCTAGTGGCTATTCAGAGACCCAGTACTTC. Amino acid sequence: CASGYSETQYF. Using reference TRBV12-5 and TRBJ2-5 for the parts outside the CDR3, the full variable domain is DARVTQTPRHKVTEMGQEVTMRCQPILGHNTVFWYRQTMMQGLELLAYFRNRAPLDDSGMPKDRFSAEMPDATLATLKIQPSEPRDSAVYFCASGYSETQYFGPGTRLLVL.

This chain joins TRBV11-1 and TRBJ2-1; 10 bases line up with TRBD2. Germline V CDR1 and CDR2: SGHAT, FQDESV (reference sequence). V dropped 2 bases and J dropped 5; count of bases not matched to a gene: 3. This CDR3 has 15 amino acids. The CDR3 coding sequence is TGTGCCAGCAGCTTACGGCTAGCGGGGGACAATGAGCAGTTCTTC. Its translation is CASSLRLAGDNEQFF.

The chain combines TRBV19 with TRBJ2-4; no clear D gene. Trimming shortened V by 5 bases and J by 2 bases, and 16 bases separated the two germline ends. CDR1 and CDR2 from the germline V gene are LNHDA and SQIVND (reference sequence). There are 16 residues in the CDR3. The CDR3 loop reads CASSLALGLSKNIQYF. Written as DNA, the CDR3 is TGTGCCAGTAGTCTGGCCCTTGGGCTCTCCAAAAACATTCAGTACTTC.

This chain uses TRBV7-2 with TRBJ1-5, with D perhaps TRBD1 (5 bases). The CDR3 runs to 16 residues. CDR1 and CDR2 from the germline V gene are SGHTA and FQGNSA. V dropped 2 bases and J dropped 7 bases, with 18 bases sitting between them. The CDR3 sequence: CASSLSPAGGSQPQHF. CDR3 DNA sequence: TGTGCCAGCAGCTTATCCCCCGCGGGGGGTAGCCAGCCCCAGCATTTT.

This rearrangement joins TRBV7-8 to TRBJ1-2, with 7 bases matching TRBD1. There are 16 residues in the CDR3. The ends lost 5 bases at V and 3 bases at J; junction bases unmatched: 12. Germline V gene data show CDR1 as SGHVS and CDR2 as FQNEAQ. CDR3 region: CASSVGTAITYYGYTF. CDR3 DNA: TGTGCCAGCAGCGTCGGGACAGCCATTACCTACTATGGCTACACCTTC.